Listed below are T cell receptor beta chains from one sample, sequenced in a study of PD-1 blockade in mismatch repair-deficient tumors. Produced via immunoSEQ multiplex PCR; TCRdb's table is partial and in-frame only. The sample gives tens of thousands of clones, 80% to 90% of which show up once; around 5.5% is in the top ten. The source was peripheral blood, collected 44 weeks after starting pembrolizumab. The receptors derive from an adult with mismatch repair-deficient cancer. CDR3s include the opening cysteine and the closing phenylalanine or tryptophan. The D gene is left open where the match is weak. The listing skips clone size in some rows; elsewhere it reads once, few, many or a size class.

TGTGCCAGCAGCCAACTTAGCGGGTCCAACACAGATACGCAGTATTTT CASSQLSGSNTDTQYF TRBD2 TRBJ2-3 TRBV4-2 once
TGCAGCGCCAGGGACAGGGCCAGGAATGAGCAGTTCTTC CSARDRARNEQFF TRBD1 TRBJ2-1 TRBV29-1 .
TGTGCCAGCAGTAGGGACTTGTCCTACAATGAGCAGTTCTTC CASSRDLSYNEQFF . TRBJ2-1 TRBV7-2 .
TGTGCCAGCAGCGTGGGACAGGGGGCGACCACTGAAGCTTTCTTT CASSVGQGATTEAFF TRBD1 TRBJ1-1 TRBV7-6 .
TGTGCCAGGGGCTTCTCTGGGGCCAACGTCCTGACTTTC CARGFSGANVLTF . TRBJ2-6 TRBV2 .
TGTGCCAGTAGTATAAGCCAGGGAGATGGAAACACCATATATTTT CASSISQGDGNTIYF . TRBJ1-3 TRBV19 .
TGTGCCAGCAGCGGCAGACAGGGTACGGGGGAGCTGTTTTTT CASSGRQGTGELFF TRBD1 TRBJ2-2 TRBV7-2 .
TGTGCCAGCAGCTTAGGTGCGCAGAGACGCTATGGCTACACCTTC CASSLGAQRRYGYTF . TRBJ1-2 TRBV11-3 .
TGTGCGTATACCGGACTAGCGGGATCTGGGGCCAACGTCCTGACTTTC CAYTGLAGSGANVLTF TRBD2 TRBJ2-6 TRBV11-2 .
TGTGCCAGCAGCTTGGCCAGTGACAGGGGGTTTTATGAAAAACTGTTTTTT CASSLASDRGFYEKLFF TRBD1 TRBJ1-4 TRBV5-6 once
TGTGCCACCAGCGGCTTGGGCAGGTTGAACACTGAAGCTTTCTTT CATSGLGRLNTEAFF . TRBJ1-1 TRBV15 .
TGTGCCAGTATCCAGTCGTGGACCCGACGAAGAAATCAGCCCCAGCATTTT CASIQSWTRRRNQPQHF . TRBJ1-5 TRBV19 few
TGTGCCAGCAGCTTCGAAGCGGGACAGGCCCCTAACTATGGCTACACCTTC CASSFEAGQAPNYGYTF TRBD1 TRBJ1-2 TRBV5-6 once
TGTGCCAGCAGCTTACGTCCGTGGGGGCTCGGGGAGCAGTTCTTC CASSLRPWGLGEQFF . TRBJ2-1 TRBV7-2 .
TGTGCCAGCAGAGAGGGAGGGACTAATGAAAAACTGTTTTTT CASREGGTNEKLFF . TRBJ1-4 TRBV2 .
TGTGCCAGCAGCTTAGACGGCATTAACCACAATGAGCAGTTCTTC CASSLDGINHNEQFF . TRBJ2-1 TRBV5-4 few